What follows describes a single TCR beta chain. Its recognized antigen is unknown. Base-call qualities are not available, and no considerably larger clone is one nucleotide away. The collaborating institutions used their own protocols to collect whole blood in K2EDTA tubes. For TCRbeta analysis, collaborators shipped samples in one of three forms: frozen whole blood, isolated PBMCs, or DNA extracted from either of those sample types. TCRbeta CDR3 regions were amplified from genomic DNA using the immunoSEQ Assay, a bias-controlled multiplex PCR. As for the original processing: Nucleated cell counts per sample were estimated from amplification of reference gene primers within the assay. To quantify the absolute abundance of each unique TCRbeta CDR3 rearrangement, sequence reads were collapsed and filtered. For each sample, productive Simpson clonality was calculated as the square root of Simpson's diversity index across productive rearrangements. Here the immuneACCESS table is served through TCRdb, limited to in-frame sequences with V and J called. Missing clones are a known gap in these copies; in checked studies unresolved V genes cover under half, and the rest lacks a known reason. For V, J and clone size, that table is used; D and trimming come from the DNA. Across this sample there are nearly 55,000 clones, with just under 80% seen only once. Of the sample, approximately 15% falls within the top ten clones.

CDR1 and CDR2 are read off the germline V gene as SGHRS and YFSETQ. The CDR3 runs 17 residues from the cysteine to the phenylalanine. Only the CDR3 DNA stays, 51 bases, in frame from base 1. At the junction V is shortened by 9 bases and J by 2 bases; bases outside the gene matches: 15. These data belong to a study of blood T cell repertoires in COVID-19 (TCRdb year 2020). About the study as a whole: Collaborator samples came from the United States, Italy and Spain and covered acute and convalescent phases of COVID-19. The dataset comprised deeply sampled blood TCRbeta repertoires from subjects exposed to, actively infected with, or recovered from COVID-19. The prospective study material was composed of cDNA or gDNA derived from T cells, B-cell-depleted T cells, or PBMCs. Where HLA class I and class II types were available, the types were taken from metadata supplied by the sample provider, not from assay-based typing. A freely available public database, intended as a resource for researchers studying the immune response to SARS-CoV-2, is where the repertoires were released. Samples were obtained from the ongoing ImmuneRACE study (first 160 participants) and from 1,254 subjects provided by 6 global collaborators. Nearly every sample came with metadata listing a de-identified subject ID, COVID-19 status, age in years and sex. The research as a whole found: The quantity of clinical and demographic metadata differed by source and by participant and was supplied without curation.

The chain links TRBV5-1 with TRBJ1-4, and 8 junction bases match TRBD1. Sequences were obtained from peripheral blood. This TCR was sampled from a human donor with active or convalescent COVID-19. The donor label of this sample is uncertain. The DNA sequence is as follows: TGCGCCACCCGGCTCGGACAGGGAATCCGCACTAATGAAAAACTGTTTTTT. The translation is CATRLGQGIRTNEKLFF.